The source of this T cell receptor beta chain is a study of cytomegalovirus exposure and HLA in healthy donors. Study-level results: In a later analysis, HLA-associated beta chains showed higher expansion and lower generation probabilities than comparable chains.

CDR1 and CDR2 from the germline V gene are DFQATT and SNEGSKA (reference sequence). V shed 0 bases and J shed 5 bases, with 4 bases lying between them. The CDR3 is 11 amino acids. 60 Vbeta and 13 Jbeta primers were used in PCR. Data came from immunoSEQ multiplex PCR; TCRdb stores just in-frame clones and leaves some out. There are 150,000 to 200,000 clones in the sample; approximately 85% occur only once, and less than 2.5% lies in the top ten. Concerning this clone itself: Its matching antigen is unknown.

Healthy people donating bone marrow made up the donors. The chain couples TRBV20-1 to TRBJ2-5; no clear D gene. This sequence was found in a woman aged 45 to 65 in good health and CMV-seronegative. Sequencing used PBMCs. The DNA for the CDR3 is TGCAGTGCTAGAGATGAGGAGACCCAGTACTTC. Encoded protein: CSARDEETQYF.